The entry that follows covers one T cell receptor beta chain sequence. Antigen unknown. This sample is drawn from a study of shared clonotypes between healthy human individuals. About the study: Three plates were used per donor for CD4 naive, three for CD4 memory, two for CD8 naive and one for CD8 memory. Study conclusions and caveats: A handful of donors shared 5% to 5.5% of their naive CD4 clonotypes.

Germline V lookup: CDR1 LGHNA, CDR2 YSLEER. The CDR3 sequence is 16 residues long. Trimming shortened V by 4 bases and J by 2 bases, and 16 bases separated the two germline ends. Original handling: As immunoSEQ supplied junction-only sequences (without quality scores), filtering differed. Produced via immunoSEQ multiplex PCR; TCRdb's table is partial and in-frame only. Clone size and V and J calls were adopted from that table, with D and trimming inferred from the DNA. The sample shows about 1 million clones, around 76% of them seen only once. This sequence joins TRBV4-3 and TRBJ2-3; possible D gene TRBD2, 5 bases. Sequenced: memory CD4+ T cells sorted from blood. Indicated subset: CD45RA-negative fraction. The clonotype originates from a young man in good health. CDR3 DNA sequence: TGCGCCAGCAGCCTACTAGTGAAGGAGGACACAGATACGCAGTATTTT. It is translated as CASSLLVKEDTDTQYF.